This record looks at one T cell receptor (beta chain) sequence and its context. The sample is drawn from a study of blood T cell repertoires in COVID-19. Background on the study: Acute and convalescent COVID-19 specimens originated in the United States, Italy and Spain.

The CDR3 loop spans 15 amino acids. Germline CDR1 and CDR2: SGHRS and YFSETQ. The V gene end was trimmed by 4 bases and the J gene end by 1 base; junction bases not matched to a gene: 7. Sequencing used immunoSEQ multiplex PCR; TCRdb keeps in-frame clones, though not all of them. The sample yields tens of thousands of clones, roughly 85% seen once. Sequencing was performed on peripheral blood. The V gene is TRBV5-1, the J gene TRBJ2-7; 8 bases line up with TRBD1. The sequence came from a human donor in a cohort sampled during active COVID-19. Here the CDR3 reads CASSPGQGLSYEQYF. CDR3 DNA sequence: TGCGCCAGCAGCCCCGGACAGGGTCTTTCCTACGAGCAGTACTTC. The full variable domain, in which reference TRBV5-1 and TRBJ2-7 provide the parts outside the CDR3, is KAGVTQTPRYLIKTRGQQVTLSCSPISGHRSVSWYQQTPGQGLQFLFEYFSETQRNKGNFPGRFSGRQFSNSRSEMNVSTLELGDSALYLCASSPGQGLSYEQYFGPGTRLTVT.